Below are 3 T cell receptor beta chains sequenced from a single sample in a study of cytomegalovirus exposure and HLA in healthy donors. The PCR used 60 Vbeta and 13 Jbeta primers. The table came from immunoSEQ multiplex PCR; TCRdb's copy has only in-frame clones and leaves some out. The table lists tens of thousands of clones. The sequenced material came from PBMCs. The receptor set was obtained from a woman in her thirties or forties in good health and CMV-seropositive.

The V gene is TRBV5-1, the J gene TRBJ1-2, with D perhaps TRBD1 (5 bases). Trimming removed 4 bases from V and 4 bases from J, with 20 bases in between. The CDR3 sequence is 16 residues long. In germline, CDR1 is SGHRS, CDR2 YFSETQ. CDR3 DNA: TGCGCCAGCAGCCCCGGAGGGGTCCCCCTTTCCTATGGCTACACCTTC. It is translated as CASSPGGVPLSYGYTF.

The rearrangement uses TRBV21-1 and TRBJ2-7; the tabulated D call, TRBD2, remains unverified against the DNA. TRBV21-1 is marked as a pseudogene. The CDR3 is 16 residues long. CDR3 in DNA: TGTGCCAGCAGCCCCATAACCGGGACTAGCGCCGACGAGCAGTACTTC. It encodes CASSPITGTSADEQYF.

The rearrangement links TRBV18 to TRBJ2-1, with 8 bases lining up with TRBD2. The germline V gene encodes CDR1 KGHSH and CDR2 LQKENI. The J segment lost 8 bases and the V segment lost 3 bases, leaving 6 bases of the junction unmatched. The CDR3 runs to 14 residues. Here the CDR3 reads CASSPGLDFHEQFF. CDR3 bases: TGTGCCAGCTCACCGGGACTAGATTTTCATGAGCAGTTCTTC.